This T cell receptor (beta chain) was profiled in a study of identifying expanded T cells in peripheral blood. TCRdb's copy holds only in-frame clones and misses some; the assay was immunoSEQ multiplex PCR. The sample has roughly 100,000 clones, approximately 91% seen once; the top ten hold around 4.3%. Study findings and constraints: Variance in clone template counts between roughly two-week samples significantly increased with total template count across all healthy donors.

Collection occurred without any documented infections or immune events in donors. Trimming pared 2 bases from V and 4 bases from J, leaving 11 bases between. CDR1 MDHEN and CDR2 SYDVKM come from the germline V gene. CDR3 length: 14 amino acids. Comment on this clone: Its antigen is as yet unknown.

This receptor was obtained from a person between 18 and 75 years old in good health. Input material: blood. The V call is TRBV28, the J call TRBJ1-2, with D tentatively TRBD1 (6 bases). The DNA of the CDR3 is TGTGCCAGCAGTTTACCAGGGGAGGGCTATGGCTACACCTTC. Protein sequence: CASSLPGEGYGYTF.